The sequence of this TCR beta chain was determined in a study of blood T cell repertoires in COVID-19. Across the study: The origin of the acute and convalescent COVID-19 samples was the United States, Italy and Spain. In each case, the material was cDNA or gDNA derived from T cells, B-cell-depleted T cells, or PBMCs.

Per the authors' pipeline: Scientists estimated how many nucleated cells there were by amplifying reference gene primers. The method was immunoSEQ multiplex PCR; TCRdb's version includes in-frame clones alone and lacks a portion of them. V and J calls and clone size are copied from that table; D and trimming were computed from the DNA. This table has about 120,000 clones, about two thirds appearing once. CDR3 length: 16 amino acids. V was clipped by 4 bases and J by 0 bases, with 10 bases between them. Germline loops: CDR1 LNHNV, CDR2 YYDKDF (reference sequence). The table lists this clone with many counts.

Sequencing used peripheral blood. The genes are TRBV15 and TRBJ2-6; the D is unclear. This TCR was sampled from a human donor with acute or convalescent COVID-19. The donor label of this sample is uncertain. The CDR3 loop reads CATSKRWSSGANVLTF. The CDR3 DNA is TGTGCCACCAGCAAGAGGTGGTCCTCTGGGGCCAACGTCCTGACTTTC.